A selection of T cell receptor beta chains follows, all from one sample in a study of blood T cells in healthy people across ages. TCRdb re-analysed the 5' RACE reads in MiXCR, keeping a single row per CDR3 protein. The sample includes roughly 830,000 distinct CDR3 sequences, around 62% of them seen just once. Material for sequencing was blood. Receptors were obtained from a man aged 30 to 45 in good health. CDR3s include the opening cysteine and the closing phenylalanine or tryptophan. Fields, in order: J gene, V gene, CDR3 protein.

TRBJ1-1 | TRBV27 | CASSLSTGLASFF
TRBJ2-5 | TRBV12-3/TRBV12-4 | CASTRERVETQYF
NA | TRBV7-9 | CSSSLVAETQYF
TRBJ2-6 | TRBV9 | CASSGGPSGANVLTF
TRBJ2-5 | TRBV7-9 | CASSLTGGSASGTQYF
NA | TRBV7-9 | CASSLTAGVYEQYF
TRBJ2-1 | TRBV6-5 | CASSLGWLAGVNEQFF
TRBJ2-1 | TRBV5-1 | CASIRDPGTYNEQFF
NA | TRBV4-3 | CASSPSSLAGGTLETQYF
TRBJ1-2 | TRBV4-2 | CASSQSLGGYTF
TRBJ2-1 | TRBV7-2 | CASSLVAGYGKNEQFF
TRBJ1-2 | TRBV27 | CASSLGTGVRWNGHTF
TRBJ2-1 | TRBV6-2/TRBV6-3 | CANSSPPGLASNEQFF
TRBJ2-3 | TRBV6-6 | CASSDRLTDTQYF
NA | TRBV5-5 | CASSFQAYEQYF
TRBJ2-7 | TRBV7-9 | CASSRTSVPYEQYF
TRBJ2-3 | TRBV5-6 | CASSFRSGDNEIDTQYF
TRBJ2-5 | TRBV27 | CANLPQTQYF
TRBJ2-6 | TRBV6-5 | CASSYSGAGGSSGANVLTF
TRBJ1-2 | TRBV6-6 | CASTITRDRTNYGYTF
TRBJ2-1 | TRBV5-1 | CASGSRPGTSGGAYNEQFF